Each of the 6 T cell receptor beta chains below was sequenced from the same sample in a study of identical twins. TCRdb processed the 5' RACE reads anew with MiXCR; each CDR3 protein has one entry. The profile covers 520,000 or so distinct CDR3 sequences, with less than 25% appearing a single time and around 0.91% taken by the ten largest. These data are also associated with another study on T cells expressing NK-cell markers.

Sequencing was performed on CD4+ T cells sorted from blood. Receptors originate from a woman aged 18-30 years in good health.

This chain uses TRBV10-3 with TRBJ2-7; TRBD2 aligns across 8 bases. This CDR3 spans 13 amino acids. Germline CDR1 is ENHRY and CDR2 is SYGVKD. V was clipped by 8 bases and J by 3 bases; unmatched bases: 6. The CDR3 nucleotides read TGTGCCATCGGGGGCGGGAGGAACTACGAGCAGTACTTC. The encoded protein is CAIGGGRNYEQYF.

In this sample, this clonotype turned up a few times. The V gene is TRBV20-1, the J gene TRBJ2-7, with 7 bases aligning to TRBD1. Germline-derived CDR1 and CDR2 are DFQATT and SNEGSKA (reference sequence). The CDR3 sequence is 15 residues long. Trimming cost V 6 bases and J 2 bases; bases outside gene matches: 13. The chain's CDR3 is CSAAPRQGGTYEQYF. Here the CDR3 DNA reads TGCAGTGCCGCTCCCCGACAGGGTGGGACCTACGAGCAGTACTTC.

The chain carries TRBV20-1 and TRBJ2-1; possible D gene TRBD2, 6 bases. Per germline, CDR1 DFQATT and CDR2 SNEGSKA (reference sequence). The ends were cut back, 0 bases at V and 2 bases at J, with 11 bases in the middle. CDR3 length: 15 residues. DNA of the CDR3: TGCAGTGCTAGAGATTTGCGGGGACCCTACAATGAGCAGTTCTTC. Its protein is CSARDLRGPYNEQFF.

This clonotype was recorded a few times. The J gene is TRBJ2-5, the V gene TRBV6-2 or TRBV6-3; D may be TRBD2 (6 bases). V lost 4 bases, J lost 0 bases, and 12 bases lay in between. The CDR3 consists of 15 residues. Germline loops: CDR1 MNHEY, CDR2 SVGEGT. CDR3 in amino acids: CASSLPGLHQETQYF. The CDR3 DNA sequence: TGTGCCAGCAGTTTACCGGGACTCCACCAAGAGACCCAGTACTTC.

This clonotype was counted ten times or more. The rearrangement links TRBV20-1 to TRBJ2-1, with D perhaps matching TRBD2 (6 bases). V was cut by 5 bases and J by 8 bases, with 13 bases left in between. The CDR3 has 12 amino acids. The germline V gene encodes CDR1 DFQATT and CDR2 SNEGSKA (reference sequence). The CDR3: CSAVPSVDEQFF. The DNA for the CDR3 is TGCAGTGCTGTTCCTAGCGTAGATGAGCAGTTCTTC.

This clonotype has a handful of counts. The chain employs TRBV20-1 and TRBJ2-1, with D perhaps given as TRBD1 or TRBD2 (5 bases each). CDR3 size: 17 residues. V was pared by 1 base and J by 6 bases, with 22 bases between. CDR1 and CDR2 (germline): DFQATT, SNEGSKA (reference sequence). The CDR3 spells CSARGLIGTGWGNEQFF. CDR3 DNA: TGCAGTGCTAGAGGGCTGATCGGGACGGGGTGGGGCAATGAGCAGTTCTTC.